This paragraph reports one T cell receptor (beta chain). Its antigen is currently not known. No much larger clonotype is one base removed from it; base qualities were not supplied. This sample was included in a study of cytomegalovirus exposure and HLA in healthy donors (dated by TCRdb to 2016 to 2017). Notes on the research overall: In an earlier analysis of under 750 of the donors, under 300 Gb of sequence data and some 120 million unique TCR beta sequences from 150 million to 200 million T cells were reported. An early release that covered about 600 HLA-typed donors contained approximately 300 gigabases of sequencing data and tens of millions of unique TCR sequences. Among the roughly 400 genotyped donors, about 85% belonged to the genetic ancestry cluster associated with self-reported Caucasian donors. The study aimed to test whether cataloging public T cell receptors could reveal signatures of past pathogen exposure. Using immunosequencing, the study profiled T cell repertoires from 500 to 800 subjects and related those repertoires to cytomegalovirus serostatus. Along with the roughly 610-subject first cohort, a separate validation cohort of over 90 different subjects was used. To predict cytomegalovirus infection status, the study brought together high-throughput TCR immunosequencing, statistical association of individual TCRs with disease status, and machine learning. In a later analysis, previously published TCR beta repertoires from 550 to 700 donors were re-analyzed and high-resolution HLA genotyping was added so that TCR occurrence patterns could be studied. The later analysis used no new phenotypic data to find candidate immune exposures, relying instead on TCR beta sequences and their occurrence across donors. An earlier analysis of fewer than 700 of the donors applied high-throughput TCR beta sequencing to assess whether each TCR beta V gene segment acted as functional or pseudogenic. Donor age, sex, ethnicity and CMV serostatus were compiled alongside the repertoire data. Genome-wide SNP genotypes for about 65% of the roughly 700 donors were used in a later genetic analysis, which treated that subset as a discovery cohort. All discovery cohort repertoires had been generated on a single sequencing platform. HLA typing covered class I and class II loci at four-digit resolution. Typing coverage differed by locus: A, B, C, DRB1 and DQB1 were typed in roughly 629-630 donors, DQA1 in 522, DPA1 in some 610, and DPB1 in around 440. Because of strong linkage in the cohort, 4 to 6 DR-DQ haplotypes were treated as single units for association and clustering. Among about 370 genotyped donors of the cohort, an average of approximately 240,000 unique TCR beta nucleotide sequences was sequenced per donor, of which roughly 17% were non-productive.

The germline V gene specifies SGHRS as CDR1 and YFSETQ as CDR2. V sheds 5 bases and J sheds 0 bases, leaving 6 bases between their ends. From the cysteine up to the phenylalanine, the CDR3 has a length of 14 residues. The entry retains the CDR3 DNA only, 42 bases that are in frame from base 1. What the research found in general, with its limitations: A further reported finding was that TCR beta sequences accurately predicted the HLA-A and HLA-B alleles for most subjects in the first cohort. Across donors, most TCR sequences were observed very rarely, whereas some public TCRs were present in many individuals. CMV serostatus was the only immune exposure information available for the cohort. According to a later genetic analysis, donors in an Asian-associated ancestry cluster had fewer N-insertions in productive TCRs than the roughly 670-donor mean. Some IMGT-functional V segments, including TRBV6-2 and TRBV6-3, could not be distinguished by the 87-base-pair reads and were therefore excluded. In the study, around 150 TCR beta chains were listed as associated with cytomegalovirus. When HLA alleles, especially DR and DQ, strongly co-occurred, attributing TCR associations to individual alleles was difficult. This cohort had only TCR beta chains sequenced, and the lack of alpha or paired-chain data limited which features could be detected. In a later analysis, several top co-occurrence clusters were reported to appear linked to parvovirus B19, influenza, CMV and Epstein-Barr virus. The classifier was reported to diagnose cytomegalovirus status with high specificity and sensitivity in both the original and validation cohorts. HLA typing was unavailable for some donors at each locus, so association tests used only the typed subset. The presence/absence analyses assumed that sequencing depth was roughly uniform across donors, and that assumption may not be true. According to the authors, the approach could potentially be generalized to other disease states and immunological phenotypes. A cluster of highly shared sequence variants was judged likely to be a technical artifact of the sequencing pipeline. In a later analysis, HLA-associated TCR beta chains were found to be more clonally expanded and to have lower generation probabilities than equally common non-associated chains. Three of the identified cytomegalovirus-associated TCR beta chains were confirmed in vitro to be specific for cytomegalovirus antigens. Because counts were too low, under 20 rarely observed V segments, including chromosome 9 orphons, were left out of the earlier analysis of roughly 600 of the donors. According to a later analysis, TCR association rates differed among HLA loci, with DRB1 alleles showing the most associated TCRs and HLA-C alleles showing the fewest. According to a later analysis, most CMV-associated TCR beta chains appeared to be HLA-restricted, and the HLA associations seemed to be driven largely by CMV exposure. Correlated functional status among segregating V segments might be attributable to linkage disequilibrium, but an unknown experimental factor could not be ruled out. Broadly in line with IMGT annotations, most TCR beta V segments showed up in productive rearrangements about 87% or about 30% of the time in an earlier analysis of 587 of the donors. At a false discovery rate of 0.05, a later analysis linked approximately 18,000 TCR beta sequences to specific HLA alleles. A later genetic analysis associated a missense DCLRE1C variant with V-gene and J-gene trimming of TCR beta chains, and an independent cohort replicated the association.

The cohort comprised hundreds of healthy bone marrow donors. Cohort members were all nominally healthy when sampled, although unrecorded immune exposures were likely present. The donor tested CMV seropositive, placing the donor among the 290 or so seropositive members of the cohort. A peripheral blood sample was collected from each donor, and TCR beta sequencing was performed on peripheral blood mononuclear cells. The Qiagen DNeasy Blood Extraction Kit was used to extract genomic DNA from the blood cell samples. Receptor libraries were prepared by the immunoSEQ multiplex PCR assay. A mixture of 60 forward primers for TCR Vbeta segments and 13 reverse primers for TCR Jbeta segments was used in the multiplex PCR. The CDR3 region of rearranged TCR beta genes was amplified from genomic DNA by a multiplex PCR assay. Amplified TCR beta libraries were sequenced as 87-base-pair reads on the Illumina HiSeq System. On the study's bioinformatics: In a later analysis, tens of millions of unique TCR beta chains were counted across the 666 repertoires, and roughly 11 million of these chains were shared by at least two donors. To remove PCR and sequencing errors, raw reads were error-corrected and collapsed into unique sequences using a nearest-neighbor algorithm that merged closely related sequences. Alignment of CDR3 sequences to IMGT reference sequences was used to assign V, D and J gene segments. Each retained sequence needed at least a six-nucleotide match to both a V gene segment and a J gene segment. Rearrangements were called productive when the CDR3 lacked stop codons and stayed in frame with V and J; all others were non-productive. CDR3 was defined by IMGT convention, running from the second conserved V-encoded cysteine to the conserved J-encoded phenylalanine. In an earlier analysis of around 540 of the donors, sequences lacking an unambiguous match to a single V gene segment were excluded. An earlier analysis of fewer than 750 of the donors called V segments functional above 56.7% productive rearrangements and segregating when the between-donor standard deviation exceeded 5%. A statistical classification framework was built to diagnose cytomegalovirus status from the catalog of TCR beta chain sequences. V and J gene assignment, in a later analysis, came from comparing TCR nucleotide sequences with IMGT/GENE-DB human TR gene sequences. The TCRdist pipeline was used in a later analysis to assign CDR3 sequences and most-parsimonious VDJ recombination scenarios. In a later analysis, each TCR beta chain was defined by its CDR3 amino acid sequence together with its V-gene family, and reads without a unique V-gene family were excluded. As a way to deal with suspected cross-contamination and a sequencing artifact, a later analysis dropped 450 to 700 nucleotide sequences that were highly shared and had low generation probability. In a later analysis, a clonal expansion index for each public chain was calculated from normalized within-repertoire ranks of inferred template counts. Generation probabilities in a later analysis came from a VDJ recombination model fitted to out-of-frame rearrangements, and those results were checked against IGoR. In a later analysis, hypergeometric tests were used to score TCR-TCR, TCR-HLA and TCR-CMV co-occurrence, with a repertoire-size bias correction applied to TCR pairs. A later analysis estimated false discovery rates by permuting HLA or CMV assignments 20 times. In a later analysis, co-occurring TCRs were grouped with DBSCAN, and TCRdist sequence similarity was added when clustering was performed within HLA-allele-positive subsets. For co-occurrence clustering, repertoires with fewer than 30,000 or more than 120,000 public chains were excluded, along with roughly 5 repertoires with anomalous nucleotide sharing. Not all clones reach the TCRdb copy of this immuneACCESS table, which keeps in-frame sequences only. Checked studies attribute under half of the gap to unresolved V genes and leave the rest unexplained. Clonal size and the V and J genes are those of that table, whereas D and trimming came from the DNA. A total of roughly 150,000 clones appear in this sample, about two thirds of them only once. The ten biggest clones cover about 2% of the sample.

Sequencing input: PBMCs. This sequence uses TRBV5-1 and TRBJ2-6; no D gene is confidently identified. This receptor was taken from a woman aged 60-75 years in good health and CMV-seropositive. The sequenced DNA: TGCGCCAGCAGGGAGATCTCTGGGGCCAACGTCCTGACTTTC. Its protein reads: CASREISGANVLTF.